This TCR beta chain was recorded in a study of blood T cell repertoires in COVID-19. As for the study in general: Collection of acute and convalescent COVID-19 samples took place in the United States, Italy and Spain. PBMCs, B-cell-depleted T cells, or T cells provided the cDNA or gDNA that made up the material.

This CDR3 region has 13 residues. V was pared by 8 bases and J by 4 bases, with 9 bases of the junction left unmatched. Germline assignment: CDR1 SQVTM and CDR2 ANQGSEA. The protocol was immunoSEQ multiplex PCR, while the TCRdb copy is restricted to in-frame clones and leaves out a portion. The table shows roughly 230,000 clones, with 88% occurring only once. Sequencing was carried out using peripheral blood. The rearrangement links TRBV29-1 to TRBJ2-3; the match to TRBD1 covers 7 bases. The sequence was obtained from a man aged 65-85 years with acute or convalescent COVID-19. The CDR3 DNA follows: TGCAGCACCCAGACAGGGAACCCAGATACGCAGTATTTT. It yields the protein CSTQTGNPDTQYF.